The 20 T cell receptor beta chains reported below all come from one sample, sequenced in a study of cytomegalovirus exposure and HLA in healthy donors. The primer mix had 60 Vbeta and 13 Jbeta primers. Clones were sequenced by immunoSEQ multiplex PCR, and TCRdb holds only the in-frame ones, with some missing. The top ten hold roughly 0.73% of the sample, which has roughly 190,000 clones, 75% to 85% seen once. Sample: PBMCs. Source of these receptors: a woman aged 18-29 years in good health and CMV-seronegative.

This sequence joins TRBV4-1 and TRBJ2-5; D is possibly TRBD1 (5 bases). Germline CDR1 and CDR2: MGHRA and YSYEKL. V lost 0 bases and J 3 bases, leaving 14 bases between the germline ends. The CDR3 extends over 16 amino acids. The CDR3 DNA sequence: TGCGCCAGCAGCCAAGAATGGTCGCAAGGGGAAGAGACCCAGTACTTC. Protein product: CASSQEWSQGEETQYF.

The V gene is TRBV25-1, the J gene TRBJ1-1; D possibly corresponds to TRBD1 (6 bases). V lost 4 bases to trimming and J lost 5 bases, with 14 bases between them. The CDR3 covers 14 residues. The germline V gene has CDR1 MGHDK and CDR2 SYGVNS. Written as DNA, the CDR3 is TGTGCCAGCAGTGTCACAGGGAGGGAAACTGAAGCTTTCTTT. This sequence encodes CASSVTGRETEAFF.

The J gene is TRBJ2-1, the V gene TRBV9, with TRBD2 as a possible D gene (5 bases). The germline gives CDR1 SGDLS, CDR2 YYNGEE. CDR3 length: 17 amino acids. V was shortened by 1 base and J by 7 bases, with 21 bases between the two germline ends. The CDR3 is CASSVSQTLVGLNEQFF. Written as DNA, the CDR3 is TGTGCCAGCAGCGTATCCCAAACACTAGTGGGGTTGAATGAGCAGTTCTTC.

CDR3 region: CASSYGQAEQYF. CDR3 bases: TGTGCCAGCAGTTACGGACAGGCCGAGCAGTACTTC. The V call is TRBV6-5, the J call TRBJ2-5; 7 bases map to TRBD1. The J call may not be correct, given that the DNA end is closer to TRBJ2-7. Looked up from germline, CDR1 is MNHEY and CDR2 is SVGAGI. The CDR3 has 12 residues.

The chain is built from TRBV19 and TRBJ2-1; no reliable D call. Germline V gives CDR1 LNHDA, CDR2 SQIVND (reference sequence). This CDR3 spans 13 amino acids. The V and J ends lost 5 bases and 4 bases respectively, with 9 bases between them. The CDR3 bases are TGTGCCAGTAGTCCCCTTTCGTACAATGAGCAGTTCTTC. Protein: CASSPLSYNEQFF.

The chain uses TRBV30 and TRBJ2-1; 13 nucleotides line up with TRBD2. J gave up 2 bases and V 2 bases, and 15 bases lay outside the gene matches. Germline CDR1 GTSNPN, CDR2 SVGIG (reference sequence). The CDR3 loop spans 20 amino acids. The chain's CDR3 is CAWSLRGGLAGESTYNEQFF. CDR3 bases: TGTGCCTGGAGTTTGCGGGGAGGACTAGCGGGAGAGAGCACCTACAATGAGCAGTTCTTC.

This chain joins TRBV28 and TRBJ2-2; 11 bases line up with TRBD2. Germline V gene sequence: CDR1 MDHEN, CDR2 SYDVKM. CDR3 length equals 17 residues. J gave up 3 bases and V 5 bases, and 8 bases lay outside the gene matches. The CDR3 DNA sequence: TGTGCCAGCAGTCACGGACTAGCGGGTGCCTACACCGGGGAGCTGTTTTTT. Encoded protein: CASSHGLAGAYTGELFF.

The V gene is TRBV7-9, the J gene TRBJ2-1; TRBD2 matches at 9 bases. This CDR3 comprises 17 residues. Germline V gene data show CDR1 as SEHNR and CDR2 as FQNEAQ (reference sequence). V trimming: 5 bases; J trimming: 7 bases; junction bases outside the gene matches: 15. The CDR3 sequence is CASSRTNSGGGGNEQFF. The CDR3 bases are TGTGCCAGCAGCAGGACCAATAGCGGGGGCGGTGGGAATGAGCAGTTCTTC.

This clone appeared once. The rearrangement joins TRBV9 to TRBJ1-1; tentative D call: TRBD1 (6 bases). This CDR3 is 16 amino acids long. V dropped 3 bases and J dropped 2 bases, with 17 bases sitting between them. CDR1 and CDR2 from the germline V gene are SGDLS and YYNGEE. The CDR3 is CASSEGTGTLNTEAFF. As DNA, the CDR3 is TGTGCCAGCAGCGAGGGCACCGGGACATTAAACACTGAAGCTTTCTTT. Together with reference TRBV9 and TRBJ1-1, the CDR3 gives the full variable domain: DSGVTQTPKHLITATGQRVTLRCSPRSGDLSVYWYQQSLDQGLQFLIQYYNGEERAKGNILERFSAQQFPDLHSELNLSSLELGDSALYFCASSEGTGTLNTEAFFGQGTRLTVV.

Concerning this clone: A much larger clone differs from this one at a single base, so this may be a read error. V gene TRBV6-5 combines with J gene TRBJ1-1, with D uncertain. The CDR3 runs to 13 residues. V was shortened by 2 bases and J by 5 bases, with 9 bases between the two germline ends. The V gene's germline CDR1 is MNHEY and CDR2 SVGAGI. DNA for the CDR3: TGTGCCAGCAGTTACGGGCCGAAGACTGAAGCTTTCTTT. Translation: CASSYGPKTEAFF.

This sequence joins TRBV6-6 and TRBJ2-7; perhaps TRBD2 as D (7 bases). Looked up from germline, CDR1 is MNHNY and CDR2 is SVGAGI (reference sequence). This CDR3 has 13 residues. V lost 5 bases, J lost 2 bases, and 10 bases lay in between. CDR3 in amino acids: CASSEGGPYEQYF. CDR3 DNA sequence: TGTGCCAGCAGTGAGGGGGGGCCCTACGAGCAGTACTTC.

V gene TRBV5-6 combines with J gene TRBJ2-7, with a tentative D call TRBD1 (5 bases). V was cut by 4 bases and J by 4 bases, with 15 bases left in between. Germline CDR1 is SGHDT and CDR2 is YYEEEE. The CDR3 length is 14 residues. CDR3 sequence reads: CASSVSGYGYEQYF. In DNA, the CDR3 is TGTGCCAGCAGCGTTTCAGGGTATGGGTACGAGCAGTACTTC.

The rearrangement joins TRBV30 to TRBJ1-1; D gene unclear. The CDR3 is 14 amino acids. Per the germline V gene, CDR1 is GTSNPN and CDR2 is SVGIG (reference sequence). The V and J ends lost 0 bases and 1 base respectively, with 9 bases between them. Written as DNA, the CDR3 is TGTGCCTGGAGTGTTGGCAATGGGAACACTGAAGCTTTCTTT. This sequence encodes CAWSVGNGNTEAFF.

The chain recombines TRBV2 with TRBJ1-2; TRBD1 agrees at 8 bases. Trimming cost V 6 bases and J 6 bases; bases outside gene matches: 6. The CDR3 totals 13 residues. Germline CDR1 SNHLY, CDR2 FYNNEI. The CDR3 DNA reads as TGTGCCAGCAGGGGGACAGGTTTCGATGGCTACACCTTC. Its translation: CASRGTGFDGYTF.

The sample holds a few counts of this clone. The chain has TRBV21-1 and TRBJ2-7; TRBD1 reflects the table's D call only, with no check against the DNA. TRBV21-1 is given as a pseudogene. The CDR3 has 17 amino acids. The DNA of the CDR3 is TGTGCCAGCAACCAGACTGGACAGGGAAGAGGGTCCTACGAGCAGTACTTC. Amino acids: CASNQTGQGRGSYEQYF.

The rearrangement joins TRBV5-4 to TRBJ2-2, with D perhaps matching TRBD2 (5 bases). Trimming left V 2 bases short and J 4 bases short, with 15 bases between. Germline V gene sequence: CDR1 SGHNT, CDR2 YYREEE (reference sequence). This CDR3 comprises 16 residues. The CDR3 DNA reads as TGTGCCAGCAGCTTAACCCCGACGGGGATCACCGGGGAGCTGTTTTTT. It specifies CASSLTPTGITGELFF.

The genes are TRBV7-3 and TRBJ2-1; D perhaps matches TRBD1 (6 bases). The CDR3 runs to 12 residues. Trimming left V 5 bases short and J 12 bases short, with 14 bases between. Germline assignment: CDR1 SGHTA and CDR2 FQGTGA. The CDR3 sequence is CASSATGHMQFF. The CDR3 nucleotides read TGTGCCAGCAGCGCCACGGGACATATGCAGTTCTTC.

This chain links TRBV2 with TRBJ2-7; perhaps TRBD2 as D (6 bases). The CDR3 is made up of 13 amino acids. Germline V gene data show CDR1 as SNHLY and CDR2 as FYNNEI. The ends were cut back, 7 bases at V and 1 base at J, with 11 bases in the middle. The chain's CDR3 is CASKSGRSYEQYF. DNA of the CDR3: TGTGCCAGCAAATCAGGGAGGTCCTACGAGCAGTACTTC.

Only one count was recorded for this clone. This CDR3 is CASSLWPNYEQYF. The CDR3 region has the DNA TGTGCCAGCAGTTTATGGCCGAATTACGAGCAGTACTTC. This sequence joins TRBV27 and TRBJ2-7, with unresolved D. Per the germline V gene, CDR1 is MNHEY and CDR2 is SMNVEV (reference sequence). This CDR3 is built from 13 residues. Trimming took off 1 base at V and 4 bases at J, with 8 bases between the two ends.

The chain carries TRBV6-1 and TRBJ2-7, with a possible D match to TRBD1 (6 bases). V lost 2 bases to trimming and J lost 3 bases, with 14 bases between them. The CDR3 has 15 amino acids. Germline CDR1 reads MNHNS; CDR2 reads SASEGT. Written as DNA, the CDR3 is TGTGCCAGCAGTGAAATCGCGGACAGTGTCTACGAGCAGTACTTC. Its translation: CASSEIADSVYEQYF.